This T cell receptor (beta chain) is drawn from a study of blood T cell repertoires in COVID-19. Study in general: Collection of acute and convalescent COVID-19 samples took place in the United States, Italy and Spain. PBMCs, B-cell-depleted T cells, or T cells were the source of the cDNA or gDNA that made up the material.

With V trimmed by 5 bases and J by 7 bases, 12 bases remained unmatched. The germline V gene encodes CDR1 SEHNR and CDR2 FQNEAQ (reference sequence). The CDR3 loop spans 15 amino acids. Authors' analysis steps: Quantification of nucleated cells was approximated via reference gene primer amplification. TCRdb's copy holds only in-frame clones and misses some; the assay was immunoSEQ multiplex PCR. That table supplies the V and J calls and clone size; D and trimming were determined from the DNA. The table records 35,000 to 55,000 clones, 70% to 90% of them present only once. Sequencing was done on a sample of peripheral blood. The rearrangement joins TRBV7-9 to TRBJ2-7; 9 nucleotides agree with TRBD1. The source is a woman between 70 and 85 years old in a cohort sampled during active COVID-19. The CDR3 DNA reads as TGTGCCAGCAGCCCTACCGGGACAGGGAGGGGGGAGCAGTACTTC. Amino acids: CASSPTGTGRGEQYF.